This TCR beta chain stems from a study of blood T cell repertoires in COVID-19. Overall study: Samples came from the United States, Italy and Spain, spanning acute and convalescent COVID-19.

Here immunoSEQ multiplex PCR was the method, and the copy in TCRdb shows in-frame clones only, minus some. This table has 250,000 to 300,000 clones, under 90% appearing once. Per the germline V gene, CDR1 is MGHRA and CDR2 is YSYEKL. Germline trimming cut 0 bases from V and 7 bases from J; bases unmatched to any gene: 7. This CDR3 comprises 17 residues. The chain joins TRBV4-1 to TRBJ2-1, with 12 bases fitting TRBD2. Sequencing was carried out using peripheral blood. The receptor was isolated from a woman in her thirties with COVID-19, enrolled during active disease. CDR3 region: CASSQDSPSGGANEQFF. As DNA, the CDR3 is TGCGCCAGCAGCCAAGATTCGCCTAGCGGGGGGGCGAATGAGCAGTTCTTC.